The source of this T cell receptor beta chain is a study of CXCR3-negative and CXCR3-positive naive CD8 T cells. The study made its TRB cDNA libraries by 5' RACE, adding UMI labels. TCRdb reprocessed the 5' RACE reads and stores each CDR3 protein as one record, lacking DNA. The sample includes 150,000 or so distinct CDR3 sequences. Note on this clonotype: Its antigen is unknown.

Broader study findings: Greater hydrophobicity was found in TRB CDR3s of CXCR3-positive naive cells than of CXCR3-negative naive cells.

The germline CDR1 and CDR2 sequences are MDHEN and SYDVKM. This CDR3 spans 15 amino acids. The source of this sequence is a human donor in good health. Some clones in this sample may be carry-over from other donors' samples. The chain links TRBV28 to TRBJ2-2; TCRdb's D call of TRBD2 is untestable without DNA. The sequenced material came from naive CXCR3+ CD8+ T cells from blood. The subset denotes: CD45RO-CCR7+CD27+CD95- naive CD8+ T cells expressing CXCR3 (TNR3+). CDR3: CASSQTSGDFEELFF. The whole variable domain, filled in from reference TRBV28 and TRBJ2-2, reads DVKVTQSSRYLVKRTGEKVFLECVQDMDHENMFWYRQDPGLGLRLIYFSYDVKMKEKGDIPEGYSVSREKKERFSLILESASTNQTSMYLCASSQTSGDFEELFFGEGSRLTVL.